These T cell receptor beta chains were read from a single sample in a study of blood T cell repertoires in COVID-19. This table comes from immunoSEQ multiplex PCR, and its TCRdb copy is limited to in-frame clones, with some not included. Of 50,000 to 75,000 clones in the sample, roughly 86% were seen once. The sequenced sample consisted of peripheral blood. These receptors originate from a woman aged 45-65 years with active or convalescent COVID-19. Both conserved end residues are part of each CDR3. D genes are given only for firm matches. Clone sizes are given selectively: once, few, many, or a class where the clone is expanded.

abundance | d_gene | j_gene | v_gene | CDR3aa | CDR3nt
NA | NA | TRBJ2-2 | TRBV29-1 | CSVGQTVAGELFF | TGCAGCGTTGGACAGACAGTCGCCGGGGAGCTGTTTTTT
NA | NA | TRBJ2-1 | TRBV11-3 | CASSLGALNEQFF | TGTGCCAGCAGCTTAGGGGCTTTGAATGAGCAGTTCTTC
once | TRBD2 | TRBJ2-1 | TRBV9 | CASSATSGRHNEQFF | TGTGCCAGCAGCGCAACTAGCGGGAGACACAATGAGCAGTTCTTC
NA | NA | TRBJ2-5 | TRBV9 | CASSSWTRAQETQYF | TGTGCCAGCAGCTCATGGACCAGGGCACAAGAGACCCAGTACTTC
NA | TRBD2 | TRBJ2-5 | TRBV13 | CASTKRLAGETQYF | TGTGCCAGCACCAAGAGACTAGCGGGGGAGACCCAGTACTTC
NA | TRBD1 | TRBJ1-2 | TRBV19 | CASSSRDRESGGYTF | TGTGCCAGTAGTTCCCGGGACAGGGAGAGCGGTGGCTACACCTTC
NA | TRBD1 | TRBJ1-6 | TRBV5-4 | CASSFRNPYARDRDSPLHF | TGTGCCAGCAGCTTCCGCAACCCTTACGCCCGGGACAGAGATTCACCCCTCCACTTT
NA | TRBD2 | TRBJ2-7 | TRBV7-9 | CASSLVSGSSYEQYF | TGTGCCAGCAGCTTAGTTAGCGGGAGTTCCTACGAGCAGTACTTC
NA | TRBD1 | TRBJ1-2 | TRBV7-3 | CASSAGQETPYGYTF | TGTGCCAGCAGCGCGGGACAGGAAACCCCTTATGGCTACACCTTC
NA | TRBD1 | TRBJ1-2 | TRBV3-1/TRBV3-2 | CASSQGTQGVTGYTF | TGTGCCAGCAGCCAGGGCACACAGGGGGTTACAGGCTACACCTTC
NA | TRBD2 | TRBJ2-1 | TRBV19 | CASSIRGAGGPDNEQFF | TGTGCCAGTAGTATAAGGGGGGCGGGAGGGCCTGACAATGAGCAGTTCTTC
NA | TRBD2 | TRBJ2-5 | TRBV7-9 | CASSSPGLAGGSGETQYF | TGTGCCAGCAGCTCACCGGGACTAGCGGGAGGGAGCGGGGAGACCCAGTACTTC
NA | TRBD1 | TRBJ1-1 | TRBV19 | CASSRQGAPNTEAFF | TGTGCCAGTAGTCGTCAGGGGGCCCCGAACACTGAAGCTTTCTTT
NA | NA | TRBJ1-5 | TRBV19 | CASSIDPGRQPQHF | TGTGCCAGTAGTATAGATCCGGGGAGGCAGCCCCAGCATTTT
NA | TRBD1 | TRBJ1-4 | TRBV19 | CASRTRGLGSELFF | TGTGCCAGTAGAACCAGGGGGCTAGGTTCGGAACTGTTTTTT
NA | NA | TRBJ1-2 | TRBV9 | CASSPRQLANYGYTF | TGTGCCAGCAGCCCACGACAGTTAGCTAACTATGGCTACACCTTC
NA | NA | TRBJ2-1 | TRBV5-4 | CASSLKTGASYNEQFF | TGTGCCAGCAGCTTAAAGACGGGAGCATCCTACAATGAGCAGTTCTTC
NA | TRBD1 | TRBJ1-2 | TRBV9 | CASSAHTGTGGGGYTF | TGTGCCAGCAGCGCACATACTGGGACAGGGGGCGGCGGCTACACCTTC
NA | NA | TRBJ2-2 | TRBV5-5 | CASSLSPRGNTGELFF | TGTGCCAGCAGCCTCTCTCCCAGGGGTAACACCGGGGAGCTGTTTTTT
NA | TRBD1 | TRBJ1-3 | TRBV4-1 | CASSQLDRTRGDTIYF | TGCGCCAGCAGCCAATTGGACAGGACCCGCGGGGACACCATATATTTT
NA | TRBD1 | TRBJ2-5 | TRBV13 | CASSYPSGGRLENGTQYF | TGTGCCAGCAGCTACCCTTCAGGGGGACGACTGGAGAATGGTACCCAGTACTTC
NA | NA | TRBJ1-3 | TRBV30 | CAWSVRVGDTRNTIYF | TGTGCCTGGAGTGTACGCGTGGGAGATACTCGAAACACCATATATTTT
few | TRBD1 | TRBJ1-2 | TRBV19 | CASSPTGAYYGYTF | TGTGCCAGTAGTCCGACAGGGGCCTACTATGGCTACACCTTC
NA | NA | TRBJ1-1 | TRBV12-3/TRBV12-4 | CASSFVGNTEAFF | TGTGCCAGCAGTTTCGTCGGTAACACTGAAGCTTTCTTT
NA | NA | TRBJ1-1 | TRBV19 | CASSPTDQGMNTEAFF | TGTGCCAGTAGCCCAACCGACCAGGGGATGAACACTGAAGCTTTCTTT
NA | TRBD2 | TRBJ2-2 | TRBV27 | CASSSNGLGLNTGELFF | TGTGCCAGCAGTTCGAACGGACTAGGGCTGAACACCGGGGAGCTGTTTTTT
NA | NA | TRBJ2-5 | TRBV5-1 | CASSSMSQETQYF | TGCGCCAGCAGCTCAATGTCCCAAGAGACCCAGTACTTC
NA | NA | TRBJ2-1 | TRBV9 | CASSATTSPNDEQFF | TGTGCCAGCAGCGCGACGACTAGTCCCAATGATGAGCAGTTCTTC
NA | NA | TRBJ2-1 | TRBV10-1 | CASSESPGQNYNEQFF | TGCGCCAGCAGTGAGTCCCCGGGACAAAACTACAATGAGCAGTTCTTC
NA | TRBD2 | TRBJ2-7 | TRBV5-4 | CASSSEASGSLGEQYF | TGTGCCAGCAGCTCGGAGGCTAGCGGGAGCCTTGGCGAGCAGTACTTC
NA | NA | TRBJ1-2 | TRBV2 | CARSNRDPNYGYTF | TGTGCCAGAAGCAACAGGGACCCCAACTATGGCTACACCTTC
NA | NA | TRBJ2-3 | TRBV24-1 | CATSTGGVTQYF | TGTGCCACCTCCACCGGGGGAGTTACGCAGTATTTT
NA | NA | TRBJ1-1 | TRBV7-9 | CASSLQGLNTEAFF | TGTGCCAGCAGCTTACAGGGCTTGAACACTGAAGCTTTCTTT
NA | NA | TRBJ2-1 | TRBV7-8 | CASSLSQYNEQFF | TGTGCCAGCAGCTTATCACAGTACAATGAGCAGTTCTTC
NA | TRBD2 | TRBJ2-3 | TRBV15 | CATSKPGLESTDTQYF | TGTGCCACCAGCAAACCGGGACTAGAAAGCACAGATACGCAGTATTTT
NA | NA | TRBJ1-3 | TRBV3-1/TRBV3-2 | CASSQGAGWPGNTIYF | TGTGCCAGCAGCCAAGGGGCAGGTTGGCCTGGAAACACCATATATTTT
NA | NA | TRBJ1-5 | TRBV6-6 | CASSPWGEVNQPQHF | TGTGCCAGCAGCCCGTGGGGGGAAGTCAATCAGCCCCAGCATTTT
NA | NA | TRBJ2-5 | TRBV18 | CASSPPGQQETQYF | TGTGCCAGCTCACCGCCCGGACAGCAAGAGACCCAGTACTTC
NA | TRBD1 | TRBJ2-2 | TRBV9 | CASSADRGLTGELFF | TGTGCCAGCAGCGCCGACAGGGGGCTGACCGGGGAGCTGTTTTTT
once | TRBD2 | TRBJ2-1 | TRBV27 | CASRLAGVVYNEQFF | TGTGCCAGCAGATTAGCGGGAGTGGTCTACAATGAGCAGTTCTTC
NA | NA | TRBJ2-1 | TRBV3-1/TRBV3-2 | CASSHEGRDWMYNEQFF | TGTGCCAGCAGTCACGAGGGCCGGGACTGGATGTACAATGAGCAGTTCTTC
NA | NA | TRBJ2-3 | TRBV7-9 | CASSLTQLGTDTQYF | TGTGCCAGCAGCTTAACACAGCTGGGCACAGATACGCAGTATTTT
NA | NA | TRBJ2-7 | TRBV5-1 | CASSLLAGNGEQYF | TGCGCCAGCAGCTTGCTGGCGGGGAATGGCGAGCAGTACTTC
NA | NA | TRBJ2-1 | TRBV24-1 | CATSDASSYNEQFF | TGTGCCACCAGTGATGCTAGCTCCTACAATGAGCAGTTCTTC
NA | TRBD1 | TRBJ1-1 | TRBV18 | CASSPPGTGSRLNTEAFF | TGTGCCAGCTCACCCCCCGGGACAGGGTCAAGGCTGAACACTGAAGCTTTCTTT
NA | TRBD1 | TRBJ2-6 | TRBV5-1 | CASSTGTVSSGANVLTF | TGCGCCAGCAGCACAGGGACAGTCAGCTCTGGGGCCAACGTCCTGACTTTC
NA | TRBD2 | TRBJ2-6 | TRBV5-1 | CASSLYSGGTSSGANVLTF | TGCGCCAGCAGCTTATATAGCGGGGGTACTAGTTCTGGGGCCAACGTCCTGACTTTC
NA | TRBD2 | TRBJ2-5 | TRBV5-8 | CASSSKTRTSGQETQYF | TGTGCCAGCAGCTCCAAAACCCGGACTAGCGGACAAGAGACCCAGTACTTC
few | NA | TRBJ1-2 | TRBV1 | CTSSQDKPEGYTSYTF | TGCACCAGCAGCCAAGATAAGCCCGAGGGTTATACGAGCTACACCTTC
NA | TRBD2 | TRBJ2-2 | TRBV30 | CACFISGTFTGELFF | TGTGCCTGTTTTATCAGCGGGACCTTCACCGGGGAGCTGTTTTTT